This TCR beta chain was retrieved from a study of CD8 T cells in ankylosing spondylitis. TCRdb re-analysed the 5' RACE reads in MiXCR, keeping a single row per CDR3 protein. This table has approximately 340,000 distinct CDR3 sequences, 14% to 15% appearing once. Germline-derived CDR1 and CDR2 are DFQATT and SNEGSKA (reference sequence). The germline V and J ends were trimmed by 3 bases and 6 bases, with 18 bases remaining between them. This CDR3 is built from 14 residues. This clonotype was counted between two and nine times. The chain employs TRBV20-1 and TRBJ2-7, with D tentatively TRBD2 (5 bases). Sequencing was performed on blood, either unsorted or a sorted T cell fraction (not recorded which). The receptor's source is a male donor with ankylosing spondylitis or in good health (not recorded which). CDR3 region: CSARGVQEAFEQYF. CDR3 coding DNA: TGCAGTGCTAGGGGCGTCCAGGAGGCCTTCGAGCAGTACTTC.